This entry concerns a single TCR beta chain. The sample is drawn from a study of blood T cell repertoires in COVID-19. Turning to the study itself: Both acute and convalescent COVID-19 samples were obtained from the United States, Italy and Spain. PBMCs, B-cell-depleted T cells, or T cells were the source of the cDNA or gDNA that made up the material.

Looked up from germline, CDR1 is SEHNR and CDR2 is FQNEAQ (reference sequence). This CDR3 spans 13 amino acids. V lost 2 bases and J lost 4, with 6 bases in between. Original processing notes: For nucleated cells, counts were estimated from reference gene primer amplification. Measured with immunoSEQ multiplex PCR; TCRdb has only the in-frame clones, and not every one. V and J calls and clone size come straight from that table; D and trimming were deduced from the DNA. The sample consists of about 59,000 clones, roughly 80% of them appearing once. This TCR came from a woman in her seventies with acute or convalescent COVID-19. Sequenced sample: peripheral blood. This chain connects TRBV7-9 to TRBJ2-1; no firm D call. The DNA of the CDR3 is TGTGCCAGCAGCTTATACCAGTACAATGAGCAGTTCTTC. It is translated as CASSLYQYNEQFF.